This TCR beta chain comes out of a study of identical twins. The study's findings and limits: Within monozygotic twins, out-of-frame TCR alpha sharing was underestimated by the models. Fewer insertions were carried by abundant cord blood beta clonotypes, but none was seen in memory repertoires.

Germline V gene sequence: CDR1 SGHRS, CDR2 YFSETQ. Trimming took 4 bases from V and 7 from J; bases not matched to a gene: 11. This CDR3 spans 16 amino acids. Comment on this clonotype: Its antigen is not known.

Through template switching, a universal primer site was introduced, and the cDNA contained unique molecular identifiers. TCRdb reprocessed the 5' RACE reads via MiXCR and lists one record per CDR3 protein. The sample lists 500,000 to 650,000 distinct CDR3 sequences; approximately 20% were seen once. The same data also went into a second study, on yellow fever vaccine responses in identical twins. That report adds: Each twin's T cell response to the vaccine was reported to look partly convergent and partly personalized.

This receptor was obtained from a woman in her late teens or twenties in good health. The sample comprised CD4+ T cells sorted from blood. V and J are TRBV5-1 and TRBJ1-4; 9 nucleotides agree with TRBD1. The CDR3 loop reads CASSQGTGPPGEKLFF. For the CDR3, the DNA is TGCGCCAGCAGCCAAGGGACAGGGCCTCCTGGTGAAAAACTGTTTTTT.